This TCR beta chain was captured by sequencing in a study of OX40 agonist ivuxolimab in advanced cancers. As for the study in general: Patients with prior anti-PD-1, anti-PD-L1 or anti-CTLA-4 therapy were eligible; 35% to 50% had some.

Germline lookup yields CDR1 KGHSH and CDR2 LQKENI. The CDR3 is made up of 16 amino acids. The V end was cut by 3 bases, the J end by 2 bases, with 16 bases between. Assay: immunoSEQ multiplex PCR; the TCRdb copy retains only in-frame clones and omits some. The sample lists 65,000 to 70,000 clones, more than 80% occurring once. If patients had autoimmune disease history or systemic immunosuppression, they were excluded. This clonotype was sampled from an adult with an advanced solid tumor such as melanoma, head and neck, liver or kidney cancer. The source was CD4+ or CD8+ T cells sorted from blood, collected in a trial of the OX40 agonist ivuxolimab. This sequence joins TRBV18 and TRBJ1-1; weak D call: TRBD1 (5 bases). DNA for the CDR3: TGTGCCAGCTCACCTTTGGTCGGGACCGATAACACTGAAGCTTTCTTT. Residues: CASSPLVGTDNTEAFF.